This T cell receptor beta chain was obtained from a study of graft-versus-host responses after intestinal transplantation. On the study more broadly: Grafts that recipients had were multivisceral, liver-intestinal, or isolated intestinal transplants.

The graft tissue was processed, and this released both intraepithelial and lamina propria lymphocytes. General observations from the study: Detected in recipient marrow were GvH clones, some of which were first observed in ileum or blood. Peak circulating GvH clone levels were associated with early post-transplant HvG declines.

With V trimmed by 1 base and J by 4 bases, 3 bases remained unmatched. The CDR3 covers 14 residues. CDR1 SGHAT and CDR2 FQNNGV come from the germline V gene. Assay used: immunoSEQ multiplex PCR; TCRdb lists only in-frame clones, some missing. The table lists under 75,000 clones, under 90% of them singletons. This clone appeared once. Its antigen is not known. The source material was ileum tissue, sampled 350 to 400 days after transplant. This TCR was sampled from a human patient who received an intestinal transplant, so some T cells may come from the graft donor. The chain couples TRBV11-2 to TRBJ2-7; 8 bases fit TRBD2. This CDR3 is CASSLGTSGYEQYF. The DNA for the CDR3 is TGTGCCAGCAGCTTAGGTACTAGCGGTTACGAGCAGTACTTC. The full variable domain, in which reference TRBV11-2 and TRBJ2-7 provide the parts outside the CDR3, is EAGVAQSPRYKIIEKRQSVAFWCNPISGHATLYWYQQILGQGPKLLIQFQNNGVVDDSQLPKDRFSAERLKGVDSTLKIQPAKLEDSAVYLCASSLGTSGYEQYFGPGTRLTVT.